This TCR beta chain derives from a study of early T cells in non-severe SARS-CoV-2 infection. Across the whole study: Sequencing used unsorted whole-blood bulk RNA, so chains lack pairing.

This clonotype has a count of ten or more. What it binds is not known. Individual cDNA molecules were tagged with unique molecular identifiers, the study reported. TCRdb reanalysed the 5' RACE reads using MiXCR and keeps one entry per CDR3 protein. The sample consists of around 37,000 distinct CDR3 sequences, 8% to 10% of them appearing once. Study conclusions and caveats: Matching against VDJdb likely underestimated virus-specific expansions, favoring anti-spike CD8.

The CDR3 loop spans 15 amino acids. The V gene's germline CDR1 is DFQATT and CDR2 SNEGSKA (reference sequence). V was clipped by 6 bases and J by 0 bases, with 16 bases between them. The TCR originated in an adult who was a healthcare worker with PCR-confirmed SARS-CoV-2 infection or an uninfected control (not recorded which). Sequencing used whole blood. The gene calls are TRBV20-1 and TRBJ2-3; perhaps TRBD2 as D (6 bases). For the CDR3, the DNA is TGCAGTGCCGTTATGAGCGGGCTTAGCACAGATACGCAGTATTTT. Amino acids: CSAVMSGLSTDTQYF.